The sequence of this T cell receptor (beta chain) was determined in a study of T cell responses to AZD1222 COVID-19 vaccine (dated by TCRdb to the early 2020s). For context, the study as a whole: A total of more than 230 trial participants underwent TCR sequencing, of whom about 210 had received two doses of AZD1222 and some 26 had received two doses of the MenACWY control vaccine. Enrollment into the trials was organized by age into subgroups of 18-55, 56-69 and 70-plus years, and those subgroups contained roughly 150, 30 and 60 TCR-sequenced participants, respectively.

Here is what the overall study found, with its caveats: Because no samples from the day 14 peak response were available, repertoires could be characterized only after the peak T cell response. Conclusions about previously exposed vaccinees are limited because only five to seven AZD1222 recipients were SARS-CoV-2 seropositive at baseline. Reportedly, almost half of the unique spike-specific TCRs recognized epitopes lying outside the regions that are mutated in the B.1.351 and B.1.1.7 variants. In the small 56-69-year group, the increase in depth fell short of significance, most likely because of low power. CD4 TCRs associated with the vaccine covered the entire spike protein, and the dominant responses were in regions 160-218 and 743-854. After two AZD1222 doses, both the breadth and the depth of spike-specific TCRs were significantly higher than at day 0 and than in MenACWY recipients. Most participants were white British and females outnumbered males, and the authors suggested that clonal diversity may have been underestimated.

Concerning this clone: Its binding antigen is unknown. No base quality values were provided; no much bigger clone lies one nucleotide off.

Explained via the paper, the time point label denotes: about 28 days (+/-7) after the second vaccine dose. AZD1222 recipients given second doses at about 4 weeks or at about 12 weeks were pooled, since spike-specific TCR depth and breadth were not found to differ between the two schedules. Samples from vaccinated people were obtained from the UK trials COV001 and COV002, which included a single-blind randomized controlled phase 2/3 trial of AZD1222 (ChAdOx1 nCoV-19) in healthy adults. For TCRbeta chain sequencing, PBMC samples were collected from trial participants at day 0 and at day 28 after the second dose. The CDR3 regions of human TCRbeta chains were analyzed by immunosequencing. As for how the authors treated the data: Repertoire TCRs were matched against a reference library of SARS-CoV-2-specific TCRs generated with the MIRA antigen-specificity platform. Breadth was defined as the fraction of unique TCRs that were SARS-CoV-2-associated, and depth was defined as the fraction of total T cells that were SARS-CoV-2-associated. Each spike-specific TCR was assigned to its reactive spike region and to a CD4 or CD8 class using the MIRA data. Log10-transformed breadth and depth values were compared by one-way ANOVA with Sidak's multiple comparisons tests. TCRdb holds this immuneACCESS table with in-frame rearrangements only. Some clones are missing; in checked studies, unresolved V genes explain under half, and the rest has no known cause. V and J calls and clone size are copied from that table; D and trimming were computed from the DNA. The sample records about 180,000 clones, 85% to 95% of which are singletons. Of the sample, 1.6% is held by the ten largest clones.

The sequences come from peripheral blood, collected 28 days after the second AZD1222 dose. The sequence was obtained from an adult who received the AZD1222 COVID-19 vaccine.

The CDR3 amino acid sequence is: CASSPPWDSYLSSNQPQHF. The sequence in DNA is TGCGCCAGCAGCCCCCCGTGGGACAGCTACTTATCTAGCAATCAGCCCCAGCATTTT. The rearranged chain carries TRBV4-1 and TRBJ1-5; TRBD1 agrees with 7 junctional bases. V lost 4 bases and J lost 0 bases, and the count of bases not matched to a germline gene is 15. The CDR1 and CDR2 encoded by the germline V gene are MGHRA and YSYEKL. Its CDR3 holds 19 amino acids, cysteine through phenylalanine. Of the read, only the CDR3 DNA is kept; its 57 bases are in frame from base 1.